This T cell receptor (beta chain) was recorded in a study of CD8 T cells in ankylosing spondylitis (dated by TCRdb to 2015 to 2018). Describing the broader study: T cell receptor beta repertoires were profiled in healthy donors and ankylosing spondylitis patients so that disease-linked TCR variants could be found. The full study cohort was made up of 25 ankylosing spondylitis patients and about a hundred healthy donors. Peripheral blood samples were taken, and synovial fluid was additionally collected from ankylosing spondylitis patients. Findings and caveats that apply to the study as a whole: A TCR beta motif made up of under ten highly homologous amino acid variants appeared to be characteristic of blood from ankylosing spondylitis patients. Some TCR beta motif variants had previously been reported in synovial fluid and blood of reactive arthritis patients, which suggested common disease-initiation mechanisms. The disease-linked clones were reported to be significantly enriched in matched synovial fluid samples from ankylosing spondylitis patients. A CD8+ phenotype was shown by the disease-linked clones, which were found at relatively low frequencies in peripheral blood.

Sequencing relied on an Illumina HiSeq 2500. Quantitative 5'-RACE with molecular barcodes was used to prepare TCR beta libraries. The source study handled its data this way. To identify disease-linked TCR variants, a new computational method was used, one built on a probabilistic model of VDJ rearrangement. TCRdb handled the public reads itself, with Q25 trimming in fastp and clone calling in MiXCR, and kept productive beta chains. Rows with one shared CDR3 protein collapse into an entry with the most common genes and DNA. These V and J calls originate from TCRdb's pipeline instead of the authors' own analysis. This sample holds 470,000 or so distinct CDR3 sequences; around 26% were observed only once. Approximately 1% of the sample comes from the top ten. Concerning this clonotype: Its cognate antigen has yet to be identified. Base qualities are not provided; no much larger clone lies one nucleotide away.

Here V drops 10 bases and J drops 8 bases, and the junction holds 6 bases not matched to any gene. The cysteine opens and the phenylalanine closes a CDR3 of 12 amino acids. CDR3 DNA is the only sequence kept; it has 36 bases, read in frame from the first base. The germline V gene encodes CDR1 KGHDR and CDR2 SFDVKD. The sequence derives from a male donor with ankylosing spondylitis. Source material: blood, either unsorted or a sorted T cell fraction (not recorded which). The V and J genes are TRBV24-1 and TRBJ2-4; the junction holds 8 bases that match TRBD1. The CDR3 reads CATAGQGDIQYF. The DNA sequence is TGTGCCACTGCTGGACAGGGAGACATTCAGTACTTC.